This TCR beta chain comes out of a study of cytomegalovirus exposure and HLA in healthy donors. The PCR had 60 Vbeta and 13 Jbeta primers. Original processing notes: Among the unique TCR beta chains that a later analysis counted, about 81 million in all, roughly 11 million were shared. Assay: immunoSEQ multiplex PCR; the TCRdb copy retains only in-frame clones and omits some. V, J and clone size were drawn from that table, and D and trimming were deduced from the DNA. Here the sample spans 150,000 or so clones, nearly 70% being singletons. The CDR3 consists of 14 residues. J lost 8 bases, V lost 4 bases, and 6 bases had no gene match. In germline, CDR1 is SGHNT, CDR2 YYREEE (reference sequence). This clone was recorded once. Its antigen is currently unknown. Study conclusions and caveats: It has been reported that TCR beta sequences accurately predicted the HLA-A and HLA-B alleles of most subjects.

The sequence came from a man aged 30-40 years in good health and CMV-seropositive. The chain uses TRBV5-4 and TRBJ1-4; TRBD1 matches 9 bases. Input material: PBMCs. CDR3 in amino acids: CASSRGQGNEKLFF. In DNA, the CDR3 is TGTGCCAGCAGCCGCGGACAGGGGAACGAAAAACTGTTTTTT.